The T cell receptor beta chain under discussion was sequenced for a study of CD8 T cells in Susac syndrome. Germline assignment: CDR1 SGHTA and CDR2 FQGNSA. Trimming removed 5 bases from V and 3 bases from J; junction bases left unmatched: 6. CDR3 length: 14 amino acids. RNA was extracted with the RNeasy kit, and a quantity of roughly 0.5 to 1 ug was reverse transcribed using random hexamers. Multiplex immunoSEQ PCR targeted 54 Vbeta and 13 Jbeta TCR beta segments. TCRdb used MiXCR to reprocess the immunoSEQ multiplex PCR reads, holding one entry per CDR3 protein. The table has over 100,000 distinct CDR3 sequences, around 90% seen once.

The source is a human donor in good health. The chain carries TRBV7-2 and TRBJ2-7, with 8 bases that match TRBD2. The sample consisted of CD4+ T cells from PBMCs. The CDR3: CASSPRLAGYEQYF. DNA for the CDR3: TGTGCCAGCAGCCCTCGCCTAGCGGGCTACGAGCAGTACTTC.